These T cell receptor beta chains were read from a single sample in a study of yellow fever vaccine responses in identical twins. MiXCR, run by TCRdb on the RT-PCR reads, gives a single entry per CDR3 protein. Of about 14,000 distinct CDR3 sequences in the sample, 70% to 85% were seen once. The sequences come from T cells from blood (PBMCs), unsorted or a sorted subset (not recorded which), collected before or after yellow fever vaccination (not recorded which). Receptors were obtained from a woman in her late teens or twenties who received the yellow fever vaccine. CDR3s include the opening cysteine and the closing phenylalanine or tryptophan. Each record gives: clone size, J gene, D gene, V gene, CDR3 protein, CDR3 DNA. D genes are given only for firm matches. For some rows the clone size is stated as once, few or many, or as a class when expanded; others skip it.

>-|TRBJ1-2|TRBD1|TRBV20-1
CSAKTGTYGYTF
TGCAGTGCTAAGACAGGGACCTATGGCTACACCTTC
>few|TRBJ1-2|-|TRBV12-3/TRBV12-4
CASSVRYYGYTF
TGTGCCAGCAGTGTCCGGTACTATGGCTACACCTTC
>-|TRBJ1-4|-|TRBV28
CASSLVGRLGEKLFF
TGTGCCAGCAGTTTGGTGGGGCGATTAGGTGAAAAACTGTTTTTT
>few|TRBJ1-1|TRBD1|TRBV5-1
CASSTGQSTEAFF
TGCGCCAGCAGCACGGGACAGAGCACTGAAGCTTTCTTT
>-|TRBJ1-1|-|TRBV29-1
CSVDGGLRTEAFF
TGCAGCGTTGATGGGGGCTTGCGGACTGAAGCTTTCTTT
>-|TRBJ2-5|-|TRBV13
CASNRQYQETQYF
TGTGCCAGCAACCGACAGTACCAAGAGACCCAGTACTTC
>-|TRBJ1-5|-|TRBV29-1
CSASGGDSNQPQHF
TGCAGCGCCTCCGGAGGGGATAGCAATCAGCCCCAGCATTTT
>-|TRBJ1-3|-|TRBV19
CATKRQHETGNTIYF
TGTGCCACCAAGAGACAGCACGAAACTGGAAACACCATATATTTT
>-|TRBJ2-1|TRBD2|TRBV7-3
CASSLTPTSGTYNEQFF
TGTGCCAGCAGCTTAACGCCTACTAGCGGGACATACAATGAGCAGTTCTTC
>-|TRBJ2-6|-|TRBV7-6
CASSLSISGANVLTF
TGTGCCAGCAGCCTTAGCATCTCTGGGGCCAACGTCCTGACTTTC
>-|TRBJ1-1|TRBD1|TRBV3-1
CASSQTGALNTEAFF
TGTGCCAGCAGCCAGACAGGGGCGCTTAACACTGAAGCTTTCTTT
>-|TRBJ1-1|-|TRBV11-1
CASSLVGTKNEAFF
TGTGCCAGCAGCTTAGTAGGGACGAAAAACGAAGCTTTCTTT
>-|TRBJ2-1|-|TRBV19
CASSIGPGQTLF
TGTGCCAGTAGTATCGGGCCGGGCCAAACGCTCTTC
>-|TRBJ2-3|TRBD2|TRBV18
CASSPGTSGSTDTQYF
TGTGCCAGCTCACCGGGGACTAGCGGCAGCACAGATACGCAGTATTTT
>-|TRBJ2-5|-|TRBV5-1
CASSLGLAQETQYF
TGCGCCAGCAGCTTGGGTCTAGCTCAAGAGACCCAGTACTTC
>-|TRBJ2-1|-|TRBV4-2
CASSQEHGGVYNEQFF
TGTGCCAGCAGCCAAGAACATGGCGGGGTCTACAATGAGCAGTTCTTC
>-|TRBJ1-1|-|TRBV11-3
CASSPSGNTEAFF
TGTGCCAGCAGCCCTAGCGGGAACACTGAAGCTTTCTTT
>-|TRBJ2-7|-|TRBV7-9
CASSLAGSRSGHEQYF
TGTGCCAGCAGCTTAGCCGGATCTAGAAGCGGGCACGAGCAGTACTTC
>-|TRBJ1-4|TRBD1|TRBV11-2
CASSPQQGANEKLFF
TGTGCCAGCAGCCCCCAACAGGGGGCTAATGAAAAACTGTTTTTT
>-|TRBJ2-1|TRBD2|TRBV18
CASSPVAGGSNEQFF
TGTGCCAGCTCACCGGTAGCGGGAGGATCCAATGAGCAGTTCTTC
>-|TRBJ1-2|-|TRBV19
CASSITGLGYTF
TGTGCCAGTAGTATTACCGGGCTTGGCTACACCTTC
>-|TRBJ2-7|-|TRBV12-3/TRBV12-4
CASSLSGTYEQYF
TGTGCCAGCAGTTTATCCGGAACCTACGAGCAGTACTTC
>once|TRBJ2-6|-|TRBV5-1
CASSLDGLSGANVLTF
TGCGCCAGCAGCTTGGATGGGCTCTCTGGGGCCAACGTCCTGACTTTC
>-|TRBJ2-1|TRBD2|TRBV7-6
CASSLSGGGRYEQFF
TGTGCCAGCAGCTTATCGGGGGGGGGCCGCTATGAGCAGTTCTTC
>-|TRBJ1-4|-|TRBV14
CASSQWDKPNEKLFF
TGTGCCAGCAGCCAATGGGACAAACCTAATGAAAAACTGTTTTTT
>-|TRBJ2-1|TRBD1|TRBV11-2
CASSFPGQGPYEQFF
TGTGCCAGCAGCTTCCCGGGACAGGGTCCCTATGAGCAGTTCTTC
>-|TRBJ2-7|TRBD2|TRBV27
CASSISTSGSPYEQYF
TGTGCCAGCAGTATATCAACTAGCGGATCCCCCTACGAGCAGTACTTC
>-|TRBJ1-6|TRBD1|TRBV15
CATSTDRDVTPLHF
TGTGCCACCAGCACGGACAGGGATGTAACACCCCTCCACTTT
>-|TRBJ1-5|TRBD1|TRBV18
CASSRDRGGQPQHF
TGTGCCAGCTCCCGAGACAGGGGTGGACAGCCCCAGCATTTT
>-|TRBJ1-6|-|TRBV6-9
CASSYPTGSYNSPLHF
TGTGCCAGCAGTTATCCGACGGGCTCCTATAATTCACCCCTCCACTTT
>few|TRBJ2-1|TRBD1|TRBV7-9
CASSVDRGTYNEQFF
TGTGCCAGCAGCGTAGACAGGGGTACCTACAATGAGCAGTTCTTC
>-|TRBJ2-7|-|TRBV10-3
CAISAGGMYEQYF
TGTGCCATCAGTGCTGGGGGCATGTACGAGCAGTACTTC
>-|TRBJ2-1|-|TRBV11-3
CASSLNSGDEQFF
TGTGCCAGCAGCTTGAATTCAGGCGATGAGCAGTTCTTC
>-|TRBJ1-2|TRBD1|TRBV20-1
CSARAITGGQDGYTF
TGCAGTGCTAGAGCCATAACAGGGGGTCAAGATGGCTACACCTTC
>-|TRBJ1-5|-|TRBV11-2
CASSPLGSQPQHF
TGTGCCAGCAGCCCCCTCGGATCCCAGCCCCAGCATTTT
>-|TRBJ2-7|-|TRBV10-3
CAISEAAIYEQYF
TGTGCCATCAGTGAGGCAGCTATCTACGAGCAGTACTTC
>-|TRBJ1-5|-|TRBV4-2
CASSQGEADLSNQPQHF
TGTGCCAGCAGCCAAGGGGAGGCGGATCTTAGCAATCAGCCCCAGCATTTT
>-|TRBJ1-1|-|TRBV10-3
CAISERTAPNTEAFF
TGTGCCATCAGTGAAAGGACCGCCCCGAACACTGAAGCTTTCTTT
>-|TRBJ1-2|TRBD1|TRBV25-1
CASSDRGSWYGYTF
TGTGCCAGCAGTGACAGGGGGTCTTGGTATGGCTACACCTTC
>once|TRBJ1-1|-|TRBV2
CASSEKGNTEAFF
TGTGCCAGCAGTGAGAAAGGGAACACTGAAGCTTTCTTT
>-|TRBJ2-6|-|TRBV7-2
CASSPQRAGANVLTF
TGTGCCAGCAGCCCCCAGAGAGCTGGGGCCAACGTCCTGACTTTC
>-|TRBJ2-1|-|TRBV11-3
CASSFSVSTNNEQFF
TGTGCCAGCAGCTTTTCGGTTTCGACGAACAATGAGCAGTTCTTC
>-|TRBJ2-2|TRBD1|TRBV7-9
CASSLRDSPTGELFF
TGTGCCAGCAGCCTCAGGGACAGTCCCACCGGGGAGCTGTTTTTT
>-|TRBJ2-1|TRBD2|TRBV20-1
CSARRASGVVRGNEQFF
TGCAGTGCTAGACGGGCTAGCGGGGTGGTTAGGGGAAATGAGCAGTTCTTC
>-|TRBJ1-1|-|TRBV4-1
CASSRATGNTEAFF
TGCGCCAGCAGCCGGGCAACAGGGAACACTGAAGCTTTCTTT
>-|TRBJ2-1|-|TRBV5-4
CASSLAWNEQFF
TGTGCCAGCAGTCTGGCCTGGAATGAGCAGTTCTTC
>-|TRBJ2-3|-|TRBV12-3/TRBV12-4
CASSSQTTRFTDTQYF
TGTGCCAGCAGTTCTCAGACTACAAGATTCACAGATACGCAGTATTTT
>-|TRBJ1-5|-|TRBV29-1
CSVAQGSNQPQHF
TGCAGCGTTGCCCAGGGGAGCAATCAGCCCCAGCATTTT
>-|TRBJ1-3|-|TRBV12-3/TRBV12-4
CASSPTGSGNTIYF
TGTGCCAGCAGTCCCACAGGCTCTGGAAACACCATATATTTT
>once|TRBJ2-1|TRBD2|TRBV19
CASSQRGSYNEQFF
TGTGCTAGTAGTCAGCGGGGCTCCTACAATGAGCAGTTCTTC
>-|TRBJ2-2|-|TRBV10-1
CASSDPRRGNTGELFF
TGCGCCAGCAGTGACCCACGCCGGGGGAACACCGGGGAGCTGTTTTTT
>-|TRBJ2-1|TRBD1|TRBV11-3
CASSLRADRGYNEQFF
TGTGCCAGCAGTTTAAGGGCCGACAGGGGCTACAATGAGCAGTTCTTC
>-|TRBJ2-3|TRBD2|TRBV29-1
CSSGLAGVDTQYF
TGCAGCTCGGGACTAGCGGGAGTAGATACGCAGTATTTT
>-|TRBJ1-2|-|TRBV29-1
CSAKEFSNYGYTF
TGCAGCGCCAAGGAGTTCTCTAACTATGGCTACACCTTC
>few|TRBJ2-5|TRBD1|TRBV6-1
CASSQGGGQETQYF
TGTGCCAGCAGCCAAGGGGGCGGCCAAGAGACCCAGTACTTC
>-|TRBJ1-1|TRBD1|TRBV2
CASRPGTGGRATEAFF
TGTGCCAGCAGACCCGGGACAGGGGGCCGGGCCACTGAAGCTTTCTTT
>-|TRBJ2-5|TRBD2|TRBV7-9
CASSDSGGETQYF
TGTGCCAGCAGCGATAGCGGGGGTGAGACCCAGTACTTC